The rows below give T cell receptor beta chains drawn from one sample of a study of blood T cell repertoires in COVID-19. Here immunoSEQ multiplex PCR was the method, and the copy in TCRdb shows in-frame clones only, minus some. Of around 200,000 clones in the sample, roughly 73% were seen once. Source material: peripheral blood. Receptors originate from a woman older than 75 with active or convalescent COVID-19. CDR3s include the opening cysteine and the closing phenylalanine or tryptophan. Each record gives: J gene, D gene, clone size, V gene, CDR3 protein, CDR3 DNA. A D gene is named only where the DNA matches it firmly. Expanded clones are given a class, and other clones once, few, many or no size at all.

j_call: TRBJ2-7
d_call: -
clone_size: -
v_call: TRBV5-6
cdr3_aa: CASSSAYEQYF
cdr3_nt: TGTGCCAGCAGCTCGGCCTACGAGCAGTACTTC

j_call: TRBJ1-2
d_call: -
clone_size: -
v_call: TRBV6-1
cdr3_aa: CASSETGGTYGYTF
cdr3_nt: TGTGCCAGCAGTGAAACGGGGGGCACCTATGGCTACACCTTC

j_call: TRBJ2-1
d_call: -
clone_size: -
v_call: TRBV6-6
cdr3_aa: CASRDYNEQFF
cdr3_nt: TGTGCCAGCCGGGACTACAATGAGCAGTTCTTC

j_call: TRBJ2-6
d_call: -
clone_size: -
v_call: TRBV5-1
cdr3_aa: CASSPFYGANVLTF
cdr3_nt: TGCGCCAGCAGCCCATTCTATGGGGCCAACGTCCTGACTTTC

j_call: TRBJ2-5
d_call: TRBD1
clone_size: once
v_call: TRBV27
cdr3_aa: CASSLLGTGYQAQYF
cdr3_nt: TGTGCCAGCAGTCTGCTCGGGACAGGGTACCAGGCCCAGTACTTC

j_call: TRBJ2-3
d_call: TRBD2
clone_size: -
v_call: TRBV7-2
cdr3_aa: CASRHHRTSGRLDTQYF
cdr3_nt: TGTGCCAGCAGGCACCACCGGACTAGCGGGCGTTTAGATACGCAGTATTTT

j_call: TRBJ2-5
d_call: TRBD1
clone_size: -
v_call: TRBV9
cdr3_aa: CASSPRTGGIGETQYF
cdr3_nt: TGTGCCAGCAGCCCCCGTACAGGGGGGATTGGGGAGACCCAGTACTTC

j_call: TRBJ1-2
d_call: -
clone_size: -
v_call: TRBV6-2/TRBV6-3
cdr3_aa: CASSPTGGPGGYTF
cdr3_nt: TGTGCCAGCAGCCCTACTGGGGGCCCTGGGGGCTACACCTTC

j_call: TRBJ2-1
d_call: -
clone_size: -
v_call: TRBV19
cdr3_aa: CASSKDRSSYNEQFF
cdr3_nt: TGTGCCAGTAGTAAGGACAGAAGCTCCTACAATGAGCAGTTCTTC

j_call: TRBJ1-5
d_call: TRBD1
clone_size: once
v_call: TRBV28
cdr3_aa: CASSSHGTGGNQPQHF
cdr3_nt: TGTGCCAGCAGTTCTCATGGGACAGGGGGCAATCAGCCCCAGCATTTT

j_call: TRBJ1-5
d_call: -
clone_size: -
v_call: TRBV10-3
cdr3_aa: CAITPMPDQPQHF
cdr3_nt: TGTGCCATCACCCCTATGCCGGATCAGCCCCAGCATTTT

j_call: TRBJ1-2
d_call: TRBD1
clone_size: -
v_call: TRBV10-3
cdr3_aa: CAISASTGTGAINYGYTF
cdr3_nt: TGTGCCATCAGTGCTTCTACCGGGACAGGGGCCATAAACTATGGCTACACCTTC

j_call: TRBJ2-5
d_call: TRBD2
clone_size: few
v_call: TRBV7-7
cdr3_aa: CASSLVGGREETQYF
cdr3_nt: TGTGCCAGCAGCTTAGTGGGGGGGAGGGAAGAGACCCAGTACTTC

j_call: TRBJ1-2
d_call: -
clone_size: -
v_call: TRBV16
cdr3_aa: CASSQSRMAYGYTF
cdr3_nt: TGTGCCAGCAGCCAATCGAGGATGGCCTATGGCTACACCTTC

j_call: TRBJ2-1
d_call: -
clone_size: -
v_call: TRBV9
cdr3_aa: CASSLSPSSYNEQFF
cdr3_nt: TGTGCCAGCAGCTTAAGTCCGAGCTCCTACAATGAGCAGTTCTTC

j_call: TRBJ1-5
d_call: -
clone_size: -
v_call: TRBV24-1
cdr3_aa: CATSDPGNNQPQHF
cdr3_nt: TGTGCCACCAGTGATCCGGGGAATAATCAGCCCCAGCATTTT

j_call: TRBJ2-5
d_call: TRBD2
clone_size: few
v_call: TRBV28
cdr3_aa: CASSSPKTSARETQYF
cdr3_nt: TGTGCCAGCAGTTCCCCTAAGACTAGCGCGAGGGAGACCCAGTACTTC

j_call: TRBJ1-2
d_call: -
clone_size: -
v_call: TRBV19
cdr3_aa: CATVNWGRANYGYTF
cdr3_nt: TGTGCCACTGTTAACTGGGGGCGTGCTAACTATGGCTACACCTTC

j_call: TRBJ1-3
d_call: TRBD1
clone_size: few
v_call: TRBV5-1
cdr3_aa: CASSPGTGNTIYF
cdr3_nt: TGCGCCAGCAGCCCCGGGACAGGGAACACCATATATTTT

j_call: TRBJ1-6
d_call: TRBD1
clone_size: -
v_call: TRBV5-8
cdr3_aa: CASSLEAGTVSAPLHF
cdr3_nt: TGTGCCAGCAGCTTAGAAGCAGGGACAGTATCGGCACCCCTCCACTTT

j_call: TRBJ2-2
d_call: -
clone_size: -
v_call: TRBV9
cdr3_aa: CASSVVQAREAGELFF
cdr3_nt: TGTGCCAGCAGCGTAGTACAGGCGCGCGAGGCCGGGGAGCTGTTTTTT

j_call: TRBJ2-3
d_call: -
clone_size: -
v_call: TRBV19
cdr3_aa: CATSPVLGSSTDTQYF
cdr3_nt: TGTGCCACTAGTCCGGTTCTAGGTTCTAGCACAGATACGCAGTATTTT

j_call: TRBJ2-7
d_call: TRBD1
clone_size: -
v_call: TRBV28
cdr3_aa: CASSSQGTVTYEQYF
cdr3_nt: TGTGCCAGCAGTTCCCAGGGGACAGTCACCTACGAGCAGTACTTC

j_call: TRBJ1-2
d_call: -
clone_size: -
v_call: TRBV28
cdr3_aa: CASVRGDNYGYTF
cdr3_nt: TGTGCCAGCGTCCGGGGGGACAACTATGGCTACACCTTC

j_call: TRBJ2-1
d_call: TRBD1
clone_size: -
v_call: TRBV2
cdr3_aa: CASSARQGARGQFF
cdr3_nt: TGTGCCAGCAGTGCCCGACAGGGGGCTAGGGGGCAGTTCTTC

j_call: TRBJ2-1
d_call: TRBD1
clone_size: -
v_call: TRBV2
cdr3_aa: CASKVTGYNEQFF
cdr3_nt: TGTGCCAGCAAAGTGACAGGGTATAATGAGCAGTTCTTC

j_call: TRBJ2-7
d_call: TRBD2
clone_size: -
v_call: TRBV28
cdr3_aa: CASSLSWIAGTYEQYF
cdr3_nt: TGTGCCAGCAGTTTGTCCTGGATAGCGGGGACCTACGAGCAGTACTTC

j_call: TRBJ1-3
d_call: -
clone_size: -
v_call: TRBV28
cdr3_aa: CASSSFSIYF
cdr3_nt: TGTGCCAGCAGTTCCTTTTCCATATATTTT

j_call: TRBJ2-7
d_call: -
clone_size: -
v_call: TRBV18
cdr3_aa: CASSPPFLYEQYF
cdr3_nt: TGTGCCAGCTCACCTCCATTCCTATACGAGCAGTACTTC

j_call: TRBJ2-7
d_call: -
clone_size: -
v_call: TRBV2
cdr3_aa: CASMGAVVTLEQYF
cdr3_nt: TGTGCAAGCATGGGGGCAGTCGTTACGCTCGAGCAGTACTTC

j_call: TRBJ1-2
d_call: -
clone_size: -
v_call: TRBV5-6
cdr3_aa: CASSARNYGYTF
cdr3_nt: TGTGCCAGCAGCGCTAGGAACTATGGCTACACCTTC

j_call: TRBJ2-7
d_call: -
clone_size: once
v_call: TRBV6-1
cdr3_aa: CASSEQTRAEQYF
cdr3_nt: TGTGCCAGCAGTGAACAAACTAGAGCCGAGCAGTACTTC

j_call: TRBJ2-2
d_call: TRBD1
clone_size: -
v_call: TRBV28
cdr3_aa: CASSRRQGETGELFF
cdr3_nt: TGTGCCAGCAGCCGAAGACAGGGAGAGACCGGGGAGCTGTTTTTT

j_call: TRBJ2-5
d_call: -
clone_size: -
v_call: TRBV7-2
cdr3_aa: CASSLGRGLYETQYF
cdr3_nt: TGTGCCAGCAGCTTAGGGCGGGGACTCTATGAGACCCAGTACTTC

j_call: TRBJ1-1
d_call: -
clone_size: few
v_call: TRBV19
cdr3_aa: CASRRTGTLGVQAFF
cdr3_nt: TGTGCCAGTAGACGCACCGGGACATTGGGCGTCCAAGCTTTCTTT

j_call: TRBJ1-2
d_call: TRBD1
clone_size: -
v_call: TRBV28
cdr3_aa: CASTQGVSFYGYTF
cdr3_nt: TGTGCCAGCACCCAGGGGGTCTCGTTCTATGGCTACACCTTC

j_call: TRBJ1-5
d_call: TRBD1
clone_size: -
v_call: TRBV11-2
cdr3_aa: CASSPGGYQPQHF
cdr3_nt: TGTGCCAGCAGCCCAGGGGGTTATCAGCCCCAGCATTTT

j_call: TRBJ1-4
d_call: -
clone_size: -
v_call: TRBV3-1/TRBV3-2
cdr3_aa: CASSPRLNEKLFF
cdr3_nt: TGTGCCAGCAGCCCCAGATTGAATGAAAAACTGTTTTTT

j_call: TRBJ2-1
d_call: -
clone_size: -
v_call: TRBV2
cdr3_aa: CASTPFVREQFF
cdr3_nt: TGTGCCAGCACCCCATTTGTGAGGGAGCAGTTCTTC

j_call: TRBJ1-2
d_call: TRBD1
clone_size: few
v_call: TRBV29-1
cdr3_aa: CSVNVFGQGTGYTF
cdr3_nt: TGCAGCGTTAACGTCTTTGGACAGGGGACCGGCTACACCTTC

j_call: TRBJ2-6
d_call: TRBD2
clone_size: -
v_call: TRBV5-5
cdr3_aa: CASSLRGVAGANVLTF
cdr3_nt: TGTGCCAGCAGCTTACGGGGGGTAGCTGGGGCCAACGTCCTGACTTTC

j_call: TRBJ1-2
d_call: -
clone_size: -
v_call: TRBV5-4
cdr3_aa: CASSFPRGDNYGYTF
cdr3_nt: TGTGCCAGCAGCTTCCCCAGGGGAGATAACTATGGCTACACCTTC

j_call: TRBJ1-5
d_call: -
clone_size: few
v_call: TRBV2
cdr3_aa: CASSDPNWGGIQPQHF
cdr3_nt: TGTGCCAGCAGTGATCCCAACTGGGGCGGGATTCAGCCCCAGCATTTT